This T cell receptor beta chain stems from a study of T cell responses to AZD1222 COVID-19 vaccine. This table comes from immunoSEQ multiplex PCR, and its TCRdb copy is limited to in-frame clones, with some not included. The data contain more than 140,000 clones, about nine tenths of them seen just once; the ten biggest clones take up under 2.5%. V lost 1 base to trimming and J lost 5 bases, with 12 bases between them. This CDR3 has 14 residues. CDR1 is SGHTA and CDR2 is FQGTGA in the germline V gene. A remark on this clone: Its specificity is unknown.

Study-wide findings and caveats: Clonal diversity may have been underestimated in mostly white British donors. CD4 TCRs linked to vaccination spanned spike, dominating at 160-218 and 743-854. Seropositive at baseline were only a handful of AZD1222 recipients.

This material consisted of peripheral blood, taken on day 0 of AZD1222 vaccination. The receptor's source is an adult in good health. The chain has TRBV7-3 and TRBJ2-7, with D possibly being TRBD1 or TRBD2 (6 bases each). CDR3 DNA sequence: TGTGCCAGCAGCTTAATGGGGGGCTGGGACGAGCAGTACTTC. Amino acids: CASSLMGGWDEQYF. Drawing the rest from reference TRBV7-3 and TRBJ2-7, the complete variable domain is GAGVSQTPSNKVTEKGKYVELRCDPISGHTALYWYRQSLGQGPEFLIYFQGTGAADDSGLPNDRFFAVRPEGSVSTLKIQRTERGDSAVYLCASSLMGGWDEQYFGPGTRLTVT.